The 12 T cell receptor beta chains given below trace back to one sample, sequenced in a study of control samples from healthy donors and cancer patients. Libraries were prepared by immunoSEQ multiplex PCR; TCRdb keeps only in-frame clonotypes and omits some of them. The sample holds about 100,000 clones; roughly 87% are singletons and the top ten take over 15%. The sequenced sample was blood. These receptors were obtained from a woman between 45 and 65 years old in good health.

This clone was seen a few times. The rearrangement links TRBV7-9 to TRBJ1-4; a possible D gene is TRBD1 (6 bases). V lost 5 bases and J lost 2, with 9 bases in between. The CDR3 sequence is 14 residues long. From germline, CDR1 is SEHNR and CDR2 FQNEAQ (reference sequence). The CDR3 here is CASSPGVTNEKLFF. Written as DNA, the CDR3 is TGTGCCAGCAGCCCAGGGGTGACTAATGAAAAACTGTTTTTT.

This clone was detected only once. The chain recombines TRBV4-1 with TRBJ2-1; perhaps TRBD1 as D (6 bases). V was pared by 1 base and J by 1 base, with 8 bases between. CDR3 size: 15 residues. In germline, CDR1 is MGHRA, CDR2 YSYEKL. The DNA for the CDR3 is TGCGCCAGCAGCCAAGGGCAGGGGTCCTACAATGAGCAGTTCTTC. It encodes CASSQGQGSYNEQFF.

This clone was counted a few times. CDR3 amino acids: CATSESTASTAFF. Here the CDR3 DNA reads TGTGCCACCAGTGAGAGCACTGCCTCGACCGCTTTCTTT. The chain is built from TRBV24-1 and TRBJ1-1; D gene unclear. Looked up from germline, CDR1 is KGHDR and CDR2 is SFDVKD. The CDR3 spans 13 residues. Trimming stripped 4 bases from V and 11 bases from J, with 16 bases between.

CDR3 loop: CASSFQLAGGNEQFF. In nucleotides, the CDR3 is TGTGCCAGCAGCTTTCAACTAGCGGGGGGCAATGAGCAGTTCTTC. The chain is built from TRBV6-2 or TRBV6-3 and TRBJ2-1; TRBD2 matches at 12 bases. The CDR3 is 15 residues long. Germline assignment: CDR1 MNHEY and CDR2 SVGEGT. J was trimmed by 6 bases and V by 6 bases; bases with no gene match: 6.

This clone was picked up one time. J is TRBJ1-5 and V is TRBV9, with TRBD1 as a possible D gene (5 bases). This CDR3 has 14 amino acids. The germline CDR1 and CDR2 sequences are SGDLS and YYNGEE. Trimming stripped 1 base from V and 4 bases from J, with 9 bases between. The CDR3 loop reads CASSVSSGNQPQHF. The CDR3 DNA follows: TGTGCCAGCAGCGTAAGTTCAGGGAATCAGCCCCAGCATTTT.

The chain has TRBV2 and TRBJ1-4; D remains unclear. This CDR3 is built from 18 residues. V shed 7 bases and J shed 0 bases, with 21 bases lying between them. Germline CDR1 reads SNHLY; CDR2 reads FYNNEI. CDR3 in amino acids: CASTKYRSFGATNEKLFF. The DNA of the CDR3 is TGTGCCAGCACCAAATATCGGAGCTTCGGTGCAACTAATGAAAAACTGTTTTTT.

This sequence joins TRBV12-3 or TRBV12-4 and TRBJ2-3; weak D call: TRBD2 (7 bases). CDR3 length: 12 residues. V lost 6 bases and J lost 5, with 9 bases in between. The CDR3 sequence is CASSGGQDTQYF. The CDR3 nucleotides are TGTGCCAGCAGCGGGGGGCAAGATACGCAGTATTTT.

This chain links TRBV5-8 with TRBJ2-7; D call uncertain. Trimming shortened V by 0 bases and J by 0 bases, and 10 bases separated the two germline ends. Germline CDR1 SGHTS, CDR2 YDEGEE. This CDR3 comprises 15 residues. CDR3 in amino acids: CASSLAPATSYEQYF. The CDR3, as DNA: TGTGCCAGCAGCTTGGCGCCAGCGACCTCCTACGAGCAGTACTTC.

V gene TRBV6-2 or TRBV6-3 combines with J gene TRBJ2-3; no reliable D call. The CDR3 runs 16 residues. The V end was cut by 2 bases, the J end by 6 bases, with 18 bases between. CDR1 is MNHEY, CDR2 SVGEGT, per germline. This CDR3 reads CASSYGYEAGDDTQYF. CDR3 DNA: TGTGCCAGCAGTTACGGCTATGAGGCAGGAGACGATACGCAGTATTTT.

The CDR3 DNA follows: TGTGCCAGCAGTCTGGACAGGGAGGACTCAAGCTCCTACAATGAGCAGTTCTTC. Translated: CASSLDREDSSSYNEQFF. The chain has TRBV6-2 or TRBV6-3 and TRBJ2-1, with 8 bases fitting TRBD1. V trimming: 5 bases; J trimming: 0 bases; junction bases outside the gene matches: 12. The germline CDR1 and CDR2 sequences are MNHEY and SVGEGT. This CDR3 spans 18 amino acids.

The chain couples TRBV19 to TRBJ2-1; no definite D call. The CDR3 covers 15 residues. Germline V gene sequence: CDR1 LNHDA, CDR2 SQIVND (reference sequence). V was shortened by 3 bases and J by 0 bases, with 9 bases between the two germline ends. This CDR3 reads CASSMAPISYNEQFF. The CDR3 bases are TGTGCCAGTAGTATGGCGCCTATCTCCTACAATGAGCAGTTCTTC.

The CDR3 nucleotides are TGTGCCAGTAGTATAGGGGAGGCCTTGAACACTGAAGCTTTCTTT. Amino acid sequence: CASSIGEALNTEAFF. The chain links TRBV19 to TRBJ1-1, with D uncertain. This CDR3 has 15 amino acids. Trimming pared 1 base from V and 0 bases from J, leaving 9 bases between. Looked up from germline, CDR1 is LNHDA and CDR2 is SQIVND (reference sequence).